The rows below give T cell receptor beta chains drawn from one sample of a study of shared clonotypes between healthy human individuals. Profiled with immunoSEQ multiplex PCR; TCRdb holds only in-frame clones, not every one. This table holds 950,000 to 1,100,000 clones, about 75% found once. The sample was memory CD4+ T cells sorted from blood. The receptors were gathered from a man between 18 and 29 years old in good health. The CDR3 runs from the conserved cysteine through the conserved F or W. The order of the fields is D gene, J gene, V gene, clone size, CDR3 DNA, CDR3 protein. D genes are given only for firm matches. Not every row has a clone size; where given, it reads once, few, many or a size class.

NA TRBJ1-6 TRBV10-3 NA TGTGCCATCAGTGAGGTCTCCCGCAATTCACCCCTCCACTTT CAISEVSRNSPLHF
NA TRBJ1-5 TRBV10-3 NA TGTGCCATCAGGGAGAATAGCAATCAGCCCCAGCATTTT CAIRENSNQPQHF
NA TRBJ1-2 TRBV5-4 NA TGTGCCAGCAGCTTAGGCAGAACTAACTATGGCTACACCTTC CASSLGRTNYGYTF
NA TRBJ1-1 TRBV2 NA TGTGCCAGCAGAAACTCCAGGACGGCTGACACTGAAGCTTTCTTT CASRNSRTADTEAFF
NA TRBJ2-3 TRBV5-1 once TGCGCCAGCAGCTTGACTTGGAGGAGCACAGATACGCAGTATTTT CASSLTWRSTDTQYF
NA TRBJ1-6 TRBV6-6 few TGTGCCAGCAGTGCCGTAAATTCACCCCTCCACTTT CASSAVNSPLHF
NA TRBJ2-3 TRBV6-1 NA TGTGCCAGCAGTGGGGGGGCCTATTTAGGGCGAACTACGCAGTATTTT CASSGGAYLGRTTQYF
TRBD1 TRBJ1-2 TRBV9 NA TGTGCCAGCAGCGCGATAGGGGGCCGCTCTTACTATGGCTACACCTTC CASSAIGGRSYYGYTF
NA TRBJ2-1 TRBV12-5 NA TGTGCTAGTGGTTTTGGTCACAATGAGCAGTTCTTC CASGFGHNEQFF
TRBD1 TRBJ1-4 TRBV6-5 NA TGTGCCAGCAGTTACTCTGGGACAGGGTATGAAAAACTGTTTTTT CASSYSGTGYEKLFF
NA TRBJ2-1 TRBV5-6 NA TGTGCCAGCAGCTCCTGGGGGTTGCCCTACAATGAGCAGTTCTTC CASSSWGLPYNEQFF
NA TRBJ1-6 TRBV6-5 NA TGTGCCAGCAGTACGGGACGGCGAGAGTCTTCACCCCTCCACTTT CASSTGRRESSPLHF
NA TRBJ1-2 TRBV29-1 few TGCAGCGTTGATAGCGGGGGTAACTATGGCTACACCTTC CSVDSGGNYGYTF
NA TRBJ2-3 TRBV11-3 NA TGTGCCAGCAGCGTCTTTCGAGGATCCTTCCAGTATTTT CASSVFRGSFQYF
NA TRBJ2-7 TRBV18 NA TGTGCCAGCTCACCAATTGGACAGTTCGGGCAGTACTTC CASSPIGQFGQYF
TRBD1 TRBJ2-7 TRBV7-2 NA TGTGCCAGCAGCCCCCGGGACAGGGTGGGAACAGCGCAGTACTTC CASSPRDRVGTAQYF
TRBD2 TRBJ2-2 TRBV2 NA TGTGCGAAGAAGGGGATAGCGGGGGGGCCCGCGAACACCGGGGAGCTGTTTTTT CAKKGIAGGPANTGELFF
NA TRBJ1-3 TRBV7-9 NA TGTGCCAGCAGCCAACAGGGCCTCCCGGGAGGAAACACCATATATTTT CASSQQGLPGGNTIYF
TRBD1 TRBJ2-6 TRBV9 NA TGTGCCAGCAGCGTAGATCAGGGGGCGGGCGGGGCCAACGTCCTGACTTTC CASSVDQGAGGANVLTF
NA TRBJ2-2 TRBV11-3 NA TGTGCCAGCAGCTACGGGGTCGAGAACACCGGGGAGCTGTTTTTT CASSYGVENTGELFF
NA TRBJ1-5 TRBV7-8 NA TGTGCCAGCAGCCTAAAAAGGGGGGTAAGAGATCTACAGCCCCAGCATTTT CASSLKRGVRDLQPQHF
NA TRBJ1-5 TRBV6-5 few TGTGCCAGCAGTTACCGTGAGGGCAATCAGCCCCAGCATTTT CASSYREGNQPQHF
NA TRBJ2-7 TRBV7-2 NA TGTGCCAGCAGCTTACGGGACGGGTACGAGCAGTACTTC CASSLRDGYEQYF
TRBD1 TRBJ2-7 TRBV5-1 many TGCGCCAGCAGCTTGGACAGGGGGCGTCTCGAGCAGTACTTC CASSLDRGRLEQYF
NA TRBJ2-2 TRBV11-1 few TGTGCCAGCAGCTTATCAAGGGAAAGGAGGACCGGGGAGCTGTTTTTT CASSLSRERRTGELFF
NA TRBJ1-4 TRBV5-6 NA TGTGCCAGCAGCTTGCGGGCAGGGGCAACTAATGAAAAACTGTTTTTT CASSLRAGATNEKLFF
NA TRBJ2-7 TRBV21-1 NA TGTGCCAGCAGCAAAGTACACCAACCTTCCTACGAGCAGTACTTC CASSKVHQPSYEQYF
NA TRBJ1-5 TRBV11-3 few TGTGCCAGCTGTGGAGGGGAGCAGCCCCAGCATTTT CASCGGEQPQHF
NA TRBJ2-7 TRBV13 NA TGTGCCAGCAGCTTAGGCCTCTGGTTAGCCTACGAGCAGTACTTC CASSLGLWLAYEQYF
NA TRBJ1-6 TRBV5-5 NA TGTGCCAGCAGCCCAGGGAATAATTCACCCCTCCACTTT CASSPGNNSPLHF
TRBD1 TRBJ2-2 TRBV5-1 NA TGCGCCAGCAGCTGGACAGGCTTGGACACCGGGGAGCTGTTTTTT CASSWTGLDTGELFF
NA TRBJ2-1 TRBV7-2 NA TGTGCCAGCAGCTTACTGGGCTACAATGAGCAGTTCTTC CASSLLGYNEQFF
TRBD1 TRBJ1-4 TRBV7-9 NA TGTGCCAGCAGCCTAGGACAGGGATTGTATGAAAAACTGTTTTTT CASSLGQGLYEKLFF
TRBD2 TRBJ2-3 TRBV5-1 many TGCGCCAGCAGCACGCTAGCGGGGGGGCCAGATACGCAGTATTTT CASSTLAGGPDTQYF
NA TRBJ2-3 TRBV7-9 NA TGTGCCAGCAGCCCTGAGGGTGCAGATACGCAGTATTTT CASSPEGADTQYF
NA TRBJ1-6 TRBV6-1 NA TGTGCCAGCAGTGAAACTAGTACCCTCCACTTT CASSETSTLHF
NA TRBJ2-3 TRBV10-3 once TGTGCCATCAGCCACTCCACAGATACGCAGTATTTT CAISHSTDTQYF
NA TRBJ1-3 TRBV6-5 once TGTGCCAGCCGGGCAGGGTTTCTCGGAAACACCATATATTTT CASRAGFLGNTIYF
TRBD2 TRBJ2-7 TRBV5-5 NA TGTGCCAGCAGCTTGGGACTGCCTGGCGGGAGGAGCGAGCAGTACTTC CASSLGLPGGRSEQYF
TRBD1 TRBJ1-6 TRBV27 NA TGTGCCAGCAGGCTAGGGGGCAGCTCCTATAATTCACCCCTCCACTTT CASRLGGSSYNSPLHF
TRBD1 TRBJ2-7 TRBV4-3 NA TGCGCCAGCAGCCAAGATTTAGGGGACAGGTTCTACGAGCAGTACTTC CASSQDLGDRFYEQYF
NA TRBJ1-1 TRBV15 few TGTGCCACCAGCAGAGTGGAACTGCGGCGAACTGAAGCTTTCTTT CATSRVELRRTEAFF
NA TRBJ1-2 TRBV7-9 many TGTGCCAGCAGCTTTGGTTTAGCCCCTTACGCCTTC CASSFGLAPYAF
NA TRBJ1-3 TRBV9 NA TGTGCCAGCAGCGACAGGGATTCCTCTGGAAACACCATATATTTT CASSDRDSSGNTIYF